This entry concerns a single TCR beta chain. The antigen remains undetermined. This record comes from a study of human T cells and chemical hapten exposure. Study results and caveats: There was no change with DPC sensitization in TCRs above 1 in 1000 frequency.

Specified time point: patch test 1, 2 weeks after DPC sensitization. Indicated treatment: therapeutic diphenylcyclopropenone sensitization with weekly scalp DPC. TCRdb independently ran MiXCR on the RACE reads; one entry per CDR3 protein. In the table there are about 110,000 distinct CDR3 sequences, approximately 10% of which are singletons. The CDR3 consists of 12 residues. In germline, CDR1 is LNHDA, CDR2 SQIVND (reference sequence). V was cut by 5 bases and J by 10 bases, with 12 bases left in between. The receptor comes from a woman aged 40 to 49 with alopecia areata. Some clones in this sample may be carry-over from other donors' samples. The chain employs TRBV19 and TRBJ2-1; D may correspond to TRBD1 or TRBD2 (5 bases each). Sequenced material: whole blood, taken in connection with sensitization to the hapten diphenylcyclopropenone (DPC). The CDR3 loop is CASSPPGREQFF. CDR3 DNA sequence: TGTGCCAGTAGTCCCCCGGGACGGGAGCAGTTCTTC.